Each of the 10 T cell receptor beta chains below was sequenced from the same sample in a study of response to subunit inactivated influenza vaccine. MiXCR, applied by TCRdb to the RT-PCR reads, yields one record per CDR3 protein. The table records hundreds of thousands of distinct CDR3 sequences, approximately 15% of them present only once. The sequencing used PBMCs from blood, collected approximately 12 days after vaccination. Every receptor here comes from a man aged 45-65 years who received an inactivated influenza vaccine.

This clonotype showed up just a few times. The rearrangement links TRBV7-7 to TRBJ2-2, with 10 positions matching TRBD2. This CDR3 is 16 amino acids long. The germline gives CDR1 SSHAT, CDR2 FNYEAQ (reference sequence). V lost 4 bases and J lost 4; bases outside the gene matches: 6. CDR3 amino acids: CASSSRWTSGTGELFF. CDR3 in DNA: TGTGCCAGCAGCTCACGCTGGACTAGCGGCACCGGGGAGCTGTTTTTT. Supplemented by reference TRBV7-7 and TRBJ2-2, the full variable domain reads GAGVSQSPRYKVTKRGQDVTLRCDPISSHATLYWYQQALGQGPEFLTYFNYEAQPDKSGLPSDRFSAERPEGSISTLTIQRTEQRDSAMYRCASSSRWTSGTGELFFGEGSRLTVL.

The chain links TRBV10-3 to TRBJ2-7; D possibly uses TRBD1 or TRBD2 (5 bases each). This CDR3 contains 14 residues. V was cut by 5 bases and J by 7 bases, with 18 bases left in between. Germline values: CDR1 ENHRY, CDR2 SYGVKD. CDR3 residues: CAISQGPTTVEQYF. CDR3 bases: TGTGCCATCAGTCAGGGACCCACGACAGTAGAGCAGTACTTC.

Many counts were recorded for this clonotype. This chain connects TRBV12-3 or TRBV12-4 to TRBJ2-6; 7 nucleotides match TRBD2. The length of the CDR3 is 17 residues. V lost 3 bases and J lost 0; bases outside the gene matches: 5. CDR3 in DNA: TGTGCCAGCAGTTTGGGGGGAGGGAGCTCTGGGGCCAACGTCCTGACTTTC. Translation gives CASSLGGGSSGANVLTF.

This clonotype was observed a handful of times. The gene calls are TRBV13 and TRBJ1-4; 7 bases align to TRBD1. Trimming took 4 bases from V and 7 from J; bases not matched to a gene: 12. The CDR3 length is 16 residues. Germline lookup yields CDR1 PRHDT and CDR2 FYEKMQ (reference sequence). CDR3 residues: CASSSAVTGEGEKLFF. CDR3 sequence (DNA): TGTGCCAGCAGCTCAGCAGTAACAGGGGAAGGTGAAAAACTGTTTTTT.

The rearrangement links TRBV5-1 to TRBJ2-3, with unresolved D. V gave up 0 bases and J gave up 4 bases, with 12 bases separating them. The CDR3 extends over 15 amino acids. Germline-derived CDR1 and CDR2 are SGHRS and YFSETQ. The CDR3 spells CASSLVQPGPDTQYF. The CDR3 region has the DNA TGCGCCAGCAGCTTGGTACAGCCAGGCCCAGATACGCAGTATTTT.

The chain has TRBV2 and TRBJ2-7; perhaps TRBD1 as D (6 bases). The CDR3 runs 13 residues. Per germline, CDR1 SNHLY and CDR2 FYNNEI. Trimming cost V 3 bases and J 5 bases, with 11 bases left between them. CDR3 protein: CASSDRRGNEQYF. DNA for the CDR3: TGTGCCAGCAGTGACCGCAGGGGCAACGAGCAGTACTTC.

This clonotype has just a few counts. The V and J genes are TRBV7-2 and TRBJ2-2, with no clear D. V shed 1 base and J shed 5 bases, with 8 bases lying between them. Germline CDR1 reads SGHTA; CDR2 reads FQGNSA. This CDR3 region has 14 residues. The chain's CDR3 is CASSLGPATGELFF. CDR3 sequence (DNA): TGTGCCAGCAGCTTAGGCCCGGCTACCGGGGAGCTGTTTTTT.

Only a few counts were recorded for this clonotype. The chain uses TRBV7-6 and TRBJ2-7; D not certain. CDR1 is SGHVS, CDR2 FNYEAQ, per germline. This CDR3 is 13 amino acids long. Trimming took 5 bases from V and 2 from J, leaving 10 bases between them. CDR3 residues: CASSQWETYEQYF. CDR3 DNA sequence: TGTGCCAGCAGCCAATGGGAAACCTACGAGCAGTACTTC.

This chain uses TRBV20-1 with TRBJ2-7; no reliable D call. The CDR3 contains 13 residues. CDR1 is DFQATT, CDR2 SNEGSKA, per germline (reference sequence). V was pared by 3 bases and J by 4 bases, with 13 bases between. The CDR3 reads CSASGLLPYEQYF. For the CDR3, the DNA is TGCAGTGCTAGCGGGCTTCTCCCTTACGAGCAGTACTTC.

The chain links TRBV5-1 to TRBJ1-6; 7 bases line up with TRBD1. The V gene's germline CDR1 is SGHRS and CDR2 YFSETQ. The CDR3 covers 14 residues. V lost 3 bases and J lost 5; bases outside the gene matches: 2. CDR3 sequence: CASSWGQNNSPLHF. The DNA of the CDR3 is TGCGCCAGCAGCTGGGGACAGAATAATTCACCCCTCCACTTT.